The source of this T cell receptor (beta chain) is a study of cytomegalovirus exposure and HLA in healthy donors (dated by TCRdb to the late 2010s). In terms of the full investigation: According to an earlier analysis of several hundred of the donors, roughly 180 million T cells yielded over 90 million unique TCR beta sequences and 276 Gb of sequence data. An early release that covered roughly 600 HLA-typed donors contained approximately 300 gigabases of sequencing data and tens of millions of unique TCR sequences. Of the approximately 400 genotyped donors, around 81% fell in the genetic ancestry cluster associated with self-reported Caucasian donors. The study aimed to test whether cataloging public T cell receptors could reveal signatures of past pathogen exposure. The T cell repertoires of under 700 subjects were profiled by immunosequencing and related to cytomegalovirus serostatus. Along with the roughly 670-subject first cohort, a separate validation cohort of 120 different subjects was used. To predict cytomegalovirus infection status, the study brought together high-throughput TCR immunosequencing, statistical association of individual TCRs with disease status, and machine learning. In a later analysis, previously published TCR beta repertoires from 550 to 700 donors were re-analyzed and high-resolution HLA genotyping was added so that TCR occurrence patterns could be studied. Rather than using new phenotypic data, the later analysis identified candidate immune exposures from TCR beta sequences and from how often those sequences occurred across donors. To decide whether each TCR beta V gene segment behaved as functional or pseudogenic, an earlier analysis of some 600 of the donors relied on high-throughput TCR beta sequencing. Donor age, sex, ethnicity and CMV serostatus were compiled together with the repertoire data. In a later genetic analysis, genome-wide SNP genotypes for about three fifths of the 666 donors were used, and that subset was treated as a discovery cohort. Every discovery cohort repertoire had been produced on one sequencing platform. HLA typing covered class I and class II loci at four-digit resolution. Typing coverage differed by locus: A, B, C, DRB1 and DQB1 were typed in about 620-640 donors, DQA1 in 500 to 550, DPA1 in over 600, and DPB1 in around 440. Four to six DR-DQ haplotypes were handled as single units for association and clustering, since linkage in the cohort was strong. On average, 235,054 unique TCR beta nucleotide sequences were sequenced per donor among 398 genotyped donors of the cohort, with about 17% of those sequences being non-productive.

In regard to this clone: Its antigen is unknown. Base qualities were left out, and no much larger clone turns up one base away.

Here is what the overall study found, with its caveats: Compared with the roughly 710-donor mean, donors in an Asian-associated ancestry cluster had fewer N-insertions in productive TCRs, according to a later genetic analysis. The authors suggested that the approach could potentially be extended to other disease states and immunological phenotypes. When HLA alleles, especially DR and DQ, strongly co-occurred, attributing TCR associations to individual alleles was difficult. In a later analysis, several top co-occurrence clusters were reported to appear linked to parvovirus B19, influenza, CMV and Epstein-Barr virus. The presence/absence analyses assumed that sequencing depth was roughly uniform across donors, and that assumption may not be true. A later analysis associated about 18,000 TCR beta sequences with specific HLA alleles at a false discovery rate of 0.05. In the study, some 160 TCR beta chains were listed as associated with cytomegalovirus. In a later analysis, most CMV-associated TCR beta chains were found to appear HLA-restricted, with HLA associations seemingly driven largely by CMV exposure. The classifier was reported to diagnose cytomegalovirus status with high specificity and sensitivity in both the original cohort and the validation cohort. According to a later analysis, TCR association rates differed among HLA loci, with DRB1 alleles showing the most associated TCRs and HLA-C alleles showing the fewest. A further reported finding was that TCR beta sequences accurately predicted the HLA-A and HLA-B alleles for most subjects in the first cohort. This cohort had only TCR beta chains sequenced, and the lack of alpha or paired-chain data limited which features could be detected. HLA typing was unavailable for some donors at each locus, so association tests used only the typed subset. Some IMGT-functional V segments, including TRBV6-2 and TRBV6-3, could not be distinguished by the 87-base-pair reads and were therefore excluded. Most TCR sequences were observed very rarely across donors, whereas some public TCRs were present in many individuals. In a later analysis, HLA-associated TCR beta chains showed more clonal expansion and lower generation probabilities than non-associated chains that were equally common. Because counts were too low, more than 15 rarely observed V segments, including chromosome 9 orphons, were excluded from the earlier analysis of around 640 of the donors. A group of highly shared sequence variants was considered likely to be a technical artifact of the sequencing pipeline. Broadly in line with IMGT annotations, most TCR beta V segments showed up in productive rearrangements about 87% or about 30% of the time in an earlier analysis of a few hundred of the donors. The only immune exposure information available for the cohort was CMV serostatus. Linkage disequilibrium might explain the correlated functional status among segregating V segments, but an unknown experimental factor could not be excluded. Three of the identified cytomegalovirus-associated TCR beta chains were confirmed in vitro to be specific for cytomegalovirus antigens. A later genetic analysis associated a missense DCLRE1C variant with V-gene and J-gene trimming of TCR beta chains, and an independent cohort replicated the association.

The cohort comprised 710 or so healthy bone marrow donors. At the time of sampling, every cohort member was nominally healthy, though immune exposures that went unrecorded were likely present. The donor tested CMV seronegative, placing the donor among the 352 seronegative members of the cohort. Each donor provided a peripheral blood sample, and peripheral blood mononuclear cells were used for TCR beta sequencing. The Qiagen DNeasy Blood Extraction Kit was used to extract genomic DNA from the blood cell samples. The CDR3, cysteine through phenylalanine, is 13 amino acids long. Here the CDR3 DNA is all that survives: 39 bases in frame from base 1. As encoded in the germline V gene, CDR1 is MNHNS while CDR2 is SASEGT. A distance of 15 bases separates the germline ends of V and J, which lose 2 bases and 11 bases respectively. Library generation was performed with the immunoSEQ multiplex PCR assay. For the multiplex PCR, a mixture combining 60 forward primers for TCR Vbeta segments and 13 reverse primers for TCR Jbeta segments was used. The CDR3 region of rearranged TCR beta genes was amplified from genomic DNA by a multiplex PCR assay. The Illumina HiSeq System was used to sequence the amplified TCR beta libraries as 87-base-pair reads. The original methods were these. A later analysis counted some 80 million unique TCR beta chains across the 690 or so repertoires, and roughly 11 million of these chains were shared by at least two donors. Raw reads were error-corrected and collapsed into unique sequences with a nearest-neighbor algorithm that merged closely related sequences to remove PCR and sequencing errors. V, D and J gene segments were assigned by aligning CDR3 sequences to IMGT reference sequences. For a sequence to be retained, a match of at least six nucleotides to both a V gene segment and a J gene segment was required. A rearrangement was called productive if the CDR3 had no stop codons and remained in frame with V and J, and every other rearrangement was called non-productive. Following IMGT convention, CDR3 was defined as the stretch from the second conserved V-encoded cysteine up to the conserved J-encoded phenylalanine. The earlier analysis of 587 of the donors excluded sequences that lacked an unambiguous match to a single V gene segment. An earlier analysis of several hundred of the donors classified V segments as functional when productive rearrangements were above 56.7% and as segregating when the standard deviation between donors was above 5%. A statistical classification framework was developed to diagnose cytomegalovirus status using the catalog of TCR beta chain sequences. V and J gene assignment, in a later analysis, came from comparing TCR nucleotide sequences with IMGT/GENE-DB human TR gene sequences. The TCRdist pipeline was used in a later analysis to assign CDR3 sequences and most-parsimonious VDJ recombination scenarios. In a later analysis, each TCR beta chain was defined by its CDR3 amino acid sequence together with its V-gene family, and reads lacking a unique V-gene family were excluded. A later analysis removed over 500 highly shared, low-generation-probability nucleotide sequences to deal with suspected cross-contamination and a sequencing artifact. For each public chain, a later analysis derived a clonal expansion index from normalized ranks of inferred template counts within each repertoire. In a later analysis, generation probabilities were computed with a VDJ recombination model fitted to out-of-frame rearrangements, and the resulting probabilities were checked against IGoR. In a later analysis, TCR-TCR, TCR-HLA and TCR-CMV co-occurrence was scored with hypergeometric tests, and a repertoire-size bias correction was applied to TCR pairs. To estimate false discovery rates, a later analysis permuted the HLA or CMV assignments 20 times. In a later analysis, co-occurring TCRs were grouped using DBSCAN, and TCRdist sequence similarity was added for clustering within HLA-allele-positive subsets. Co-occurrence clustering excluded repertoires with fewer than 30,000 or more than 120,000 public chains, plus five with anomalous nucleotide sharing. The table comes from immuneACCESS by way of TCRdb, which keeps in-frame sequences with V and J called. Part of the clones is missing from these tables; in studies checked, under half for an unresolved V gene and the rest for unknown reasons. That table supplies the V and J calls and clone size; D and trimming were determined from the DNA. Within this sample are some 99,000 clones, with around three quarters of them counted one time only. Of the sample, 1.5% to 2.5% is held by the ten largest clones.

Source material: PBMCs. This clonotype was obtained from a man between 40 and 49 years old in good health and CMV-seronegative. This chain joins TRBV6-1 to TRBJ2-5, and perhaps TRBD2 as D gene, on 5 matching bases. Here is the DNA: TGTGCCAGCAGTGAATGGGGAGAGTGGACTCAGTACTTC. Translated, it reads CASSEWGEWTQYF.